Described below is a single T cell receptor (beta chain) sequence and its context. The antigen is undetermined. PBMC DNA, left unsorted, was sequenced on ten immunoSEQ deep assay plates. TCRdb's table, derived via immunoSEQ multiplex PCR, lists solely in-frame clones and lacks some. The data show 500,000 to 650,000 clones, with around 81% seen just once and around 12% held by the top ten. Unmatched junction bases numbered 3, after V lost 2 bases and J lost 1 base. The CDR3 sequence is 16 residues long. Germline CDR1 reads SGHRS; CDR2 reads YFSETQ. All participating donors were Caucasian adults from Nashville, Tennessee. This entry is derived from a study of shared clonotypes between healthy human individuals. Study results and limitations: An anticipated effect of sequencing depth on clonotype sharing among donors was recognized.

This chain links TRBV5-1 with TRBJ2-5, with TRBD2 matching over 12 bases. This TCR derives from a woman in her thirties or forties in good health. Some clones in this sample may be carry-over from other donors' samples. The source material was PBMCs. The DNA of the CDR3 is TGCGCCAGCAGCTTCAGGGGACTAGCGGGCCAAGAGACCCAGTACTTC. Translation: CASSFRGLAGQETQYF. The variable domain in full, completed from reference TRBV5-1 and TRBJ2-5, reads KAGVTQTPRYLIKTRGQQVTLSCSPISGHRSVSWYQQTPGQGLQFLFEYFSETQRNKGNFPGRFSGRQFSNSRSEMNVSTLELGDSALYLCASSFRGLAGQETQYFGPGTRLLVL.